The 28 T cell receptor beta chains below were found in one sample sequenced in a study of cytomegalovirus exposure and HLA in healthy donors. The PCR made use of 60 Vbeta and 13 Jbeta primers. Clones were sequenced by immunoSEQ multiplex PCR, and TCRdb holds only the in-frame ones, with some missing. Among under 200,000 clones listed, roughly four fifths were seen once. Sequencing was done on a sample of PBMCs. All receptors come from a female donor in good health and CMV-seronegative.

The rearrangement uses TRBV10-2 and TRBJ1-2, with D possibly matching TRBD1 (6 bases). Trimming took off 7 bases at V and 5 bases at J, with 14 bases between the two ends. From germline, CDR1 is WSHSY and CDR2 SAAADI. The CDR3 covers 13 residues. The CDR3 nucleotides read TGCGCCAGCACCCTGGACAGTCTGTATGGCTACACCTTC. This sequence encodes CASTLDSLYGYTF.

The gene calls are TRBV4-3 and TRBJ1-3; D perhaps matches TRBD1 (5 bases). The germline gives CDR1 LGHNA, CDR2 YSLEER. V was shortened by 4 bases and J by 0 bases, with 13 bases between the two germline ends. The CDR3 length is 16 residues. CDR3 region: CASSPGGTASGNTIYF. Here the CDR3 DNA reads TGCGCCAGCAGCCCCGGGGGGACGGCCTCTGGAAACACCATATATTTT.

The V and J genes are TRBV9 and TRBJ2-2; the D gene is possibly TRBD1 (6 bases). The CDR3 is 17 amino acids. Between the trimmed V and J ends, which lost 2 bases and 5 bases, there was a span of 19 bases. Germline V CDR1 and CDR2: SGDLS, YYNGEE. The CDR3 DNA sequence: TGTGCCAGCAGCGTCCCGTCCCAGGGGACGGCAACCGGGGAGCTGTTTTTT. This encodes CASSVPSQGTATGELFF.

The chain uses TRBV11-2 and TRBJ1-2, with 9 positions matching TRBD1. The CDR3 length is 15 residues. Trimming cost V 6 bases and J 2 bases; bases outside gene matches: 7. CDR1 is SGHAT and CDR2 is FQNNGV in the germline V gene. The CDR3 region has the DNA TGTGCCAGCAGTCCGACGGGACAGGGCAACTATGGCTACACCTTC. It is translated as CASSPTGQGNYGYTF.

The gene calls are TRBV6-4 and TRBJ2-7, with TRBD1 identical over 7 bases. V dropped 10 bases and J dropped 4; count of bases not matched to a gene: 13. Germline CDR1 and CDR2: MRHNA and SNTAGT. CDR3 length: 14 amino acids. CDR3 residues: CATLAGGKLYEQYF. The DNA for the CDR3 is TGTGCCACCCTAGCAGGGGGTAAGCTGTACGAGCAGTACTTC.

This sequence joins TRBV7-4 and TRBJ2-1, with 8 positions matching TRBD1. The CDR3 has 20 residues. The V gene end was trimmed by 1 base and the J gene end by 12 bases; junction bases not matched to a gene: 26. Germline CDR1 is SGHVT and CDR2 is SQSDAQ. CDR3 DNA: TGTGCCAGCAGCTTAGAGCAGGTTTTTGGTCGACAGGGGTCCCCCCGGGGGCAGTTCTTC. It encodes CASSLEQVFGRQGSPRGQFF. Complete variable domain (other parts from reference TRBV7-4 and TRBJ2-1): GAGVSQSPRYKVAKRGRDVALRCDSISGHVTLYWYRQTLGQGSEVLTYSQSDAQRDKSGRPSGRFSAERPERSVSTLKIQRTEQGDSAVYLCASSLEQVFGRQGSPRGQFFGPGTRLTVL.

The gene calls are TRBV19 and TRBJ2-2; no clear D. Between the trimmed V and J ends, which lost 0 bases and 3 bases, there was a span of 5 bases. The germline gives CDR1 LNHDA, CDR2 SQIVND (reference sequence). The CDR3 extends over 14 amino acids. CDR3 in amino acids: CASSIEPDTGELFF. The CDR3 nucleotides read TGTGCCAGTAGTATAGAACCAGACACCGGGGAGCTGTTTTTT. Full variable domain (remainder filled in from reference TRBV19 and TRBJ2-2): DGGITQSPKYLFRKEGQNVTLSCEQNLNHDAMYWYRQDPGQGLRLIYYSQIVNDFQKGDIAEGYSVSREKKESFPLTVTSAQKNPTAFYLCASSIEPDTGELFFGEGSRLTVL.

The J gene is TRBJ2-1, the V gene TRBV19; 7 bases fit TRBD2. The CDR3 extends over 13 amino acids. Trimming at V came to 5 bases and at J to 7 bases, leaving 5 bases not matched to a gene. Looked up from germline, CDR1 is LNHDA and CDR2 is SQIVND (reference sequence). CDR3 nucleotide sequence: TGTGCCAGTAGTCGCGGACTAGTAAATGAGCAGTTCTTC. Encoded protein: CASSRGLVNEQFF.

For this clone: At one end the junction does not follow the germline gene, possibly because of a read error. The chain combines TRBV15 with TRBJ2-6, with 8 bases lining up with TRBD2. The germline V gene has CDR1 LNHNV and CDR2 YYDKDF (reference sequence). CDR3 length: 13 amino acids. DNA for the CDR3: TGTGCCACCAGCCGGGGGGGGGTCAACGTCCTGACTTTC. This codes for CATSRGGVNVLTF. The full variable domain, its missing parts supplied by reference TRBV15 and TRBJ2-6, is DAMVIQNPRYQVTQFGKPVTLSCSQTLNHNVMYWYQQKSSQAPKLLFHYYDKDFNNEADTPDNFQSRRPNTSFCFLDIRSPGLGDTAMYLCATSRGGVNVLTFGAGSRLTVL.

This chain links TRBV27 with TRBJ2-2; possibly TRBD2 for D (7 bases). Per germline, CDR1 MNHEY and CDR2 SMNVEV (reference sequence). This CDR3 has 16 residues. V lost 1 base and J 4 bases, leaving 13 bases between the germline ends. DNA of the CDR3: TGTGCCAGCAGTTTATGGGGGGGCGGCCCCACCGGGGAGCTGTTTTTT. Protein: CASSLWGGGPTGELFF.

Many counts were recorded for this clone. V is TRBV7-9 and J is TRBJ1-5, with a possible D match to TRBD1 (5 bases). This CDR3 contains 13 residues. Germline CDR1 is SEHNR and CDR2 is FQNEAQ (reference sequence). Trimming shortened V by 1 base and J by 5 bases, and 6 bases separated the two germline ends. CDR3 residues: CASSLGGDQPQHF. DNA for the CDR3: TGTGCCAGCAGCTTAGGGGGGGATCAGCCCCAGCATTTT.

The genes are TRBV4-3 and TRBJ2-3; 9 nucleotides line up with TRBD2. J lost 3 bases, V lost 4 bases, and 5 bases had no gene match. Germline lookup yields CDR1 LGHNA and CDR2 YSLEER. This CDR3 has 15 amino acids. The CDR3 region has the DNA TGCGCCAGCAGCCCAAGGACTAGCGTTACAGATACGCAGTATTTT. Residues: CASSPRTSVTDTQYF.

V gene TRBV15 combines with J gene TRBJ2-7, with TRBD1 matching 9 bases. The junction had 10 bases not matched to a gene; V was cut back by 3 bases and J by 4 bases. Germline CDR1 is LNHNV and CDR2 is YYDKDF (reference sequence). CDR3 length: 16 residues. CDR3 sequence: CATSRSGGTGRYEQYF. CDR3 DNA: TGTGCCACCAGCAGGTCTGGGGGGACAGGGCGGTACGAGCAGTACTTC.

This clone was seen only once. The chain uses TRBV28 and TRBJ1-4, with 7 positions matching TRBD1. Germline values: CDR1 MDHEN, CDR2 SYDVKM. CDR3 length: 12 residues. The ends lost 10 bases at V and 8 bases at J; junction bases unmatched: 7. The CDR3, as DNA: TGTGCCACCCAGGGGGGCGTGGAAAAACTGTTTTTT. Protein product: CATQGGVEKLFF.

This clone came up a few times. The V and J genes are TRBV29-1 and TRBJ2-1, with D possibly TRBD1 on 5 matching bases. This CDR3 is built from 14 residues. Germline CDR1 and CDR2: SQVTM and ANQGSEA. V lost 5 bases to trimming and J lost 6 bases, with 17 bases between them. The CDR3 DNA is TGCAGCGTTAACAGACAGCCTCCCGGCAATGAGCAGTTCTTC. Translated: CSVNRQPPGNEQFF.

Details on this clone: This same CDR3 is encoded by further DNA sequences in the sample. The chain joins TRBV27 to TRBJ2-3; D ambiguous. In germline, CDR1 is MNHEY, CDR2 SMNVEV (reference sequence). V lost 3 bases and J 5 bases, leaving 3 bases between the germline ends. The CDR3 runs to 11 residues. The CDR3 reads CASSFRDTQYF. The CDR3, as DNA: TGTGCCAGCAGTTTCAGAGATACGCAGTATTTT.

J is TRBJ2-1 and V is TRBV13; 7 positions agree with TRBD1. V trimming: 4 bases; J trimming: 8 bases; junction bases outside the gene matches: 2. Germline CDR1 PRHDT, CDR2 FYEKMQ (reference sequence). This CDR3 spans 12 amino acids. The CDR3 loop reads CASSSQGDEQFF. As DNA, the CDR3 is TGTGCCAGCAGCTCCCAGGGGGATGAGCAGTTCTTC.

As concerns this clone: The sample has other DNA sequences that encode this CDR3 too. This chain connects TRBV10-3 to TRBJ1-2; TRBD1 matches at 12 bases. Germline CDR1 and CDR2: ENHRY and SYGVKD. V shed 3 bases, J shed 0 bases, and the junction held 2 bases outside the gene matches. This CDR3 comprises 16 residues. The CDR3 spells CAISDGTGGSNYGYTF. Written as DNA, the CDR3 is TGTGCCATCAGTGATGGGACAGGGGGCTCTAACTATGGCTACACCTTC.

This sequence joins TRBV5-1 and TRBJ2-2; a possible D gene is TRBD2 (5 bases). This CDR3 is 15 amino acids long. Trimming took 2 bases from V and 4 from J, leaving 12 bases between them. Per germline, CDR1 SGHRS and CDR2 YFSETQ. CDR3 DNA: TGCGCCAGCAGCTTAGAAGGGAGTGGCACCGGGGAGCTGTTTTTT. It is translated as CASSLEGSGTGELFF.

The chain employs TRBV6-5 and TRBJ1-2; no clear D gene. This CDR3 contains 12 residues. Germline CDR1 MNHEY, CDR2 SVGAGI. Trimming shortened V by 5 bases and J by 8 bases, and 12 bases separated the two germline ends. CDR3 sequence reads: CASSRGRKGYTF. Written as DNA, the CDR3 is TGTGCCAGCAGTAGAGGGCGGAAAGGCTACACCTTC.

This chain joins TRBV28 and TRBJ2-2, with TRBD2 matching over 8 bases. The CDR3 has 15 residues. CDR1 is MDHEN, CDR2 SYDVKM, per germline. The V and J ends lost 3 bases and 6 bases, in that order; junction bases with no gene match: 6. The CDR3: CASSFGRAAAGELFF. The DNA for the CDR3 is TGTGCCAGCAGTTTCGGGAGGGCCGCTGCCGGGGAGCTGTTTTTT.

This rearrangement joins TRBV18 to TRBJ1-4; no clear D. V was cut by 3 bases and J by 5 bases, with 13 bases left in between. Germline values: CDR1 KGHSH, CDR2 LQKENI. This CDR3 has 15 residues. CDR3 sequence reads: CASSPVEALNEKLFF. CDR3 nucleotide sequence: TGTGCCAGCTCACCGGTGGAGGCCCTAAATGAAAAACTGTTTTTT.

The chain has TRBV28 and TRBJ2-5, with D perhaps matching TRBD1 (6 bases). V lost 1 base to trimming and J lost 13 bases, with 19 bases between them. The CDR3 is 14 amino acids. The germline CDR1 and CDR2 sequences are MDHEN and SYDVKM. CDR3 protein: CASSLLVGQLPMYF. In DNA, the CDR3 is TGTGCCAGCAGTTTATTAGTGGGACAATTGCCGATGTACTTC.

In nucleotides, the CDR3 is TGTGCCAGCGGTCTATACTACGAGCAGTACTTC. It yields the protein CASGLYYEQYF. This rearrangement joins TRBV7-9 to TRBJ2-7, with unresolved D. V was trimmed by 8 bases and J by 3 bases, leaving 8 bases between them. The CDR3 runs 11 residues. Looked up from germline, CDR1 is SEHNR and CDR2 is FQNEAQ (reference sequence).

This sequence joins TRBV10-3 and TRBJ2-7, with D hard to call. Trimming removed 3 bases from V and 1 base from J, with 4 bases in between. This CDR3 comprises 12 residues. The germline V gene has CDR1 ENHRY and CDR2 SYGVKD. DNA for the CDR3: TGTGCCATCAGTGATATGTCCTACGAGCAGTACTTC. Its protein is CAISDMSYEQYF.

In this sample, this clone turned up once. The chain links TRBV11-2 to TRBJ1-3, with 7 bases identical to TRBD1. From germline, CDR1 is SGHAT and CDR2 FQNNGV. V lost 5 bases and J lost 2; bases outside the gene matches: 9. The CDR3 length is 16 residues. CDR3 residues: CASSPAGTAPGNTIYF. The CDR3 DNA sequence: TGTGCCAGCAGCCCGGCCGGGACAGCACCTGGAAACACCATATATTTT.

CDR3 nucleotides: TGTGCCAGTAGTGCTCAAGCGGGCCTTAGCTACAATGAGCAGTTCTTC. Its translation is CASSAQAGLSYNEQFF. The V gene is TRBV19, the J gene TRBJ2-1, with D possibly matching TRBD2 (6 bases). The CDR3 totals 16 residues. Per germline, CDR1 LNHDA and CDR2 SQIVND (reference sequence). V was clipped by 5 bases and J by 3 bases, with 17 bases between them.

The chain couples TRBV5-1 to TRBJ2-3; D remains unclear. This CDR3 is built from 15 residues. Deletions cut 0 bases from V and 0 bases from J, with 8 bases between. Germline lookup yields CDR1 SGHRS and CDR2 YFSETQ. The CDR3, as DNA: TGCGCCAGCAGCTTGGACGGTAGAAGCACAGATACGCAGTATTTT. It yields the protein CASSLDGRSTDTQYF.